The 14 T cell receptor beta chains in this list originate from one sample, sequenced in a study of Graves' ophthalmopathy and Graves' hyperthyroidism. RNA transcripts provided the template for amplifying TCR beta CDR3 regions. First-round RT-PCR with HTBI primers preceded a second-round multiplex PCR. Using its own MiXCR run on the multiplex PCR reads, TCRdb lists one record per CDR3 protein. The sample has 450,000 to 600,000 distinct CDR3 sequences; about 35% are singletons. Sequencing used peripheral blood or thyroid tissue (not recorded which). Receptors were obtained from an adult man with Graves' hyperthyroidism.

This clonotype was found many times. The rearrangement links TRBV7-6 to TRBJ1-1; D not resolved. The length of the CDR3 is 16 residues. Trimming removed 4 bases at V and 4 bases at J, with 19 bases between. The germline CDR1 and CDR2 sequences are SGHVS and FNYEAQ. Written as DNA, the CDR3 is TGTGCCAGCAGCTCTAGCCAAGGACCTGCGGGCACTGAAGCTTTCTTT. It codes for CASSSSQGPAGTEAFF.

This clonotype was detected a few times. The gene calls are TRBV16 and TRBJ1-5; unclear D gene. V lost 0 bases and J 7 bases, leaving 10 bases between the germline ends. This CDR3 contains 14 residues. Germline V gene sequence: CDR1 KGHSY, CDR2 FQNENV. DNA of the CDR3: TGTGCCAGCAGCCAATCGGTGGGGTACCAGCCCCAGCATTTT. Amino acid sequence: CASSQSVGYQPQHF.

Worth noting for this clonotype: This may be a read error, as it is one base from a much larger clone. The chain combines TRBV29-1 with TRBJ1-1; a weak D match, TRBD1 (5 bases). Looked up from germline, CDR1 is SQVTM and CDR2 is ANQGSEA. CDR3 length: 13 amino acids. V dropped 4 bases and J dropped 3 bases, with 12 bases sitting between them. Written as DNA, the CDR3 is TGCAGCGTTGCAGACAGACTGCACACTGAAGCTTTCTTT. Its translation is CSVADRLHTEAFF.

Many counts were recorded for this clonotype. The chain joins TRBV7-9 to TRBJ2-7; maybe TRBD2 (6 bases). This CDR3 is built from 14 residues. The germline V and J ends were trimmed by 3 bases and 2 bases, with 11 bases remaining between them. The germline gives CDR1 SEHNR, CDR2 FQNEAQ (reference sequence). The DNA for the CDR3 is TGTGCCAGCAGCTTTGACTGGGGGGCCTACGAGCAGTACTTC. Translated: CASSFDWGAYEQYF.

This clonotype has ten or more counts. For the CDR3, the DNA is TGTGCCAGCAGCGCCGGGGACAACCACGAGCAGTACTTC. It codes for CASSAGDNHEQYF. The rearrangement uses TRBV9 and TRBJ2-7, with D maybe TRBD1 (6 bases). V lost 3 bases and J lost 5, with 12 bases in between. The CDR3 has 13 amino acids. Germline V CDR1 and CDR2: SGDLS, YYNGEE.

Only one count was recorded for this clonotype. This may arise from a read error, as a much more abundant clone is one base away. CDR3 amino acids: CASSRGVGTEASF. CDR3 in DNA: TGCGCCAGCAGCCGTGGGGTTGGTACTGAAGCTTCCTTT. The rearrangement uses TRBV4-3 and TRBJ1-1; D gene uncertain. The CDR3 runs to 13 residues. CDR1 and CDR2 from the germline V gene are LGHNA and YSLEER.

This clonotype turned up a few times. The chain employs TRBV29-1 and TRBJ2-1; D remains ambiguous. The CDR3 is 12 residues long. V was clipped by 2 bases and J by 6 bases, with 8 bases between them. Germline V CDR1 and CDR2: SQVTM, ANQGSEA. The CDR3 DNA reads TGCAGCGTTGAAACCAGGATCAATGAGCAGTTCTTC. Encoded protein: CSVETRINEQFF.

The V and J genes are TRBV19 and TRBJ1-4, with D tentatively TRBD1 (5 bases). The germline gives CDR1 LNHDA, CDR2 SQIVND (reference sequence). With 5 bases removed from V and 8 bases from J, the gap between germline ends came to 15 bases. The CDR3 length is 14 residues. The CDR3 region has the DNA TGTGCCAGTAGTTTCGGGTTCGGGGGAGAAAAACTGTTTTTT. This translates into CASSFGFGGEKLFF.

This clonotype was recorded many times. The rearrangement joins TRBV25-1 to TRBJ1-2; 9 bases are a match to TRBD1. The CDR3 is 18 amino acids. With 3 bases clipped from V and 6 bases from J, the junction kept 17 bases outside the gene matches. Germline V gives CDR1 MGHDK, CDR2 SYGVNS. CDR3 sequence (DNA): TGTGCCAGCAGTGATCGGAGTACCCGGGACAGGGAATTGGATGGCTACACCTTC. Protein sequence: CASSDRSTRDRELDGYTF.

Details on this clonotype: Just one base apart from a much larger clone, this may be a read error. The chain has TRBV5-1 and TRBJ1-2; D might be TRBD1 (6 bases). Trimming removed 0 bases at V and 4 bases at J, with 13 bases between. CDR1 is SGHRS and CDR2 is YFSETQ in the germline V gene. The CDR3 runs 15 residues. The CDR3 loop reads CASSLDTRGSYGYTF. The CDR3, as DNA: TGCGCCAGCAGCTTGGATACCAGGGGAAGCTATGGCTACACCTTC.

This clonotype was seen at least ten times. The CDR3 here is CASSAGTSGNTIYF. CDR3 in DNA: TGCGCCAGCAGCGCCGGGACATCAGGAAACACCATATATTTT. This chain connects TRBV5-1 to TRBJ1-3; D perhaps matches TRBD1 (6 bases). Trimming shortened V by 4 bases and J by 4 bases, and 12 bases separated the two germline ends. Looked up from germline, CDR1 is SGHRS and CDR2 is YFSETQ. The CDR3 consists of 14 residues.

The sample holds many counts of this clonotype. This chain joins TRBV5-1 and TRBJ1-2; 10 bases align to TRBD1. The CDR3 is made up of 17 amino acids. Per germline, CDR1 SGHRS and CDR2 YFSETQ. V lost 5 bases to trimming and J lost 2 bases; unmatched junction nucleotides: 12. CDR3 region: CASRTNPGTGENYGYTF. The CDR3 DNA is TGCGCCAGCAGGACTAATCCCGGGACAGGGGAGAACTATGGCTACACCTTC.

This chain links TRBV24-1 with TRBJ2-5; D is perhaps TRBD1 or TRBD2 (5 bases each). The CDR3 loop spans 13 amino acids. The germline gives CDR1 KGHDR, CDR2 SFDVKD. The V and J ends lost 9 bases and 2 bases respectively, with 12 bases between them. CDR3 residues: CATGARGQETQYF. CDR3 nucleotide sequence: TGTGCCACCGGGGCCCGGGGACAAGAGACCCAGTACTTC.

The gene calls are TRBV20-1 and TRBJ1-1; TRBD1 agrees at 8 bases. V dropped 0 bases and J dropped 0; count of bases not matched to a gene: 6. Germline CDR1 and CDR2: DFQATT and SNEGSKA (reference sequence). This CDR3 is built from 16 residues. DNA of the CDR3: TGCAGTGCTAGAGATGGAACAGGGGGAATGAACACTGAAGCTTTCTTT. Translated, it gives CSARDGTGGMNTEAFF.